The 10 T cell receptor beta chains below were found in one sample sequenced in a study of cytomegalovirus exposure and HLA in healthy donors. PCR was performed using 60 Vbeta and 13 Jbeta primers. Profiling relied on immunoSEQ multiplex PCR, and the TCRdb table lists in-frame clones only, not all of them. This table holds about 190,000 clones, around 88% found once. Source material: PBMCs. These receptors all come from a woman between 25 and 40 years old in good health and CMV-seronegative.

The chain carries TRBV6-1 and TRBJ2-3; 12 nucleotides agree with TRBD2. Germline-derived CDR1 and CDR2 are MNHNS and SASEGT. This CDR3 is built from 17 residues. Losses at the gene ends were 2 bases for V and 5 bases for J; bases not matched to a gene: 8. CDR3 loop: CASSEHRLAGAGDTQYF. The CDR3, as DNA: TGTGCCAGCAGTGAACATCGACTAGCGGGAGCTGGAGATACGCAGTATTTT.

This chain connects TRBV10-3 to TRBJ1-2; D possibly corresponds to TRBD1 (6 bases). The CDR3 loop spans 14 amino acids. V lost 2 bases and J 3 bases, leaving 10 bases between the germline ends. The germline V gene has CDR1 ENHRY and CDR2 SYGVKD. The CDR3, as DNA: TGTGCCATCAGTGAGGAGAGGGGGTACTATGGCTACACCTTC. This gives the protein CAISEERGYYGYTF.

Concerning this clone itself: The sample carries other DNA sequences with the same CDR3. V is TRBV5-1 and J is TRBJ2-7; 7 bases are a match to TRBD2. Germline CDR1 is SGHRS and CDR2 is YFSETQ. The J segment lost 4 bases and the V segment lost 4 bases, leaving 8 bases of the junction unmatched. This CDR3 has 14 amino acids. The CDR3 DNA follows: TGCGCCAGCAGCCCCGGATGGGGGGGGTACGAGCAGTACTTC. Amino acids: CASSPGWGGYEQYF.

The chain combines TRBV15 with TRBJ2-7; 9 bases are shared with TRBD2. V dropped 2 bases and J dropped 1; count of bases not matched to a gene: 6. This CDR3 spans 16 amino acids. Germline CDR1 LNHNV, CDR2 YYDKDF (reference sequence). CDR3 loop: CATSRIAGVPSYEQYF. In DNA, the CDR3 is TGTGCCACCAGCAGAATAGCGGGGGTACCTTCCTACGAGCAGTACTTC.

The chain uses TRBV18 and TRBJ1-5, with D maybe TRBD1 (5 bases). Germline V gene data show CDR1 as KGHSH and CDR2 as LQKENI. V dropped 4 bases and J dropped 5 bases, with 9 bases sitting between them. This CDR3 has 13 amino acids. CDR3 in DNA: TGTGCCAGCTCACAGGGGAGGGATCAGCCCCAGCATTTT. It yields the protein CASSQGRDQPQHF.

The V gene is TRBV7-2, the J gene TRBJ2-2, with 11 bases matching TRBD2. This CDR3 comprises 14 residues. Germline V CDR1 and CDR2: SGHTA, FQGNSA. The trim removed 5 bases at V and 9 bases at J, leaving 5 bases unmatched. The CDR3 loop is CASSTGLAVRELFF. Here the CDR3 DNA reads TGTGCCAGCAGCACGGGACTAGCGGTGAGGGAGCTGTTTTTT. The variable domain in full, completed from reference TRBV7-2 and TRBJ2-2, reads GAGVSQSPSNKVTEKGKDVELRCDPISGHTALYWYRQSLGQGLEFLIYFQGNSAPDKSGLPSDRFSAERTGGSVSTLTIQRTQQEDSAVYLCASSTGLAVRELFFGEGSRLTVL.

The sample holds a few counts of this clone. The chain employs TRBV5-1 and TRBJ2-7, with TRBD2 matching 7 bases. From germline, CDR1 is SGHRS and CDR2 YFSETQ. CDR3 size: 14 residues. With V trimmed by 4 bases and J by 3 bases, 7 bases remained unmatched. For the CDR3, the DNA is TGCGCCAGCAGCCGGGACTACCTTAACTACGAGCAGTACTTC. Protein product: CASSRDYLNYEQYF.

This chain connects TRBV27 to TRBJ1-1; 9 bases map to TRBD1. The CDR3 spans 14 residues. V dropped 5 bases and J dropped 5; count of bases not matched to a gene: 6. The V gene's germline CDR1 is MNHEY and CDR2 SMNVEV (reference sequence). CDR3 sequence: CASSPGTGYTEAFF. The CDR3 DNA follows: TGTGCCAGCAGTCCCGGGACAGGGTATACTGAAGCTTTCTTT.

The chain combines TRBV5-1 with TRBJ2-5; the match to TRBD2 covers 12 bases. The length of the CDR3 is 15 residues. Germline-derived CDR1 and CDR2 are SGHRS and YFSETQ. Trimming took 4 bases from V and 2 from J; bases not matched to a gene: 3. This CDR3 reads CASSRLAGGQETQYF. In DNA form, the CDR3 reads TGCGCCAGCAGCCGTCTAGCGGGGGGGCAAGAGACCCAGTACTTC.

The CDR3 nucleotides are TGTGCCAGCAGTGCCGCTAGCGGGGCATACAATGAGCAGTTCTTC. Its translation is CASSAASGAYNEQFF. V and J are TRBV6-1 and TRBJ2-1; 9 positions match TRBD2. V lost 4 bases, J lost 4 bases, and 5 bases stayed unmatched. Germline CDR1 MNHNS, CDR2 SASEGT. This CDR3 region has 15 residues.